The source of this TCR beta chain is a study of cytomegalovirus exposure and HLA in healthy donors. This clone was counted only a few times. Its specificity is unknown. This PCR relied on a set of 60 Vbeta primers and 13 Jbeta primers. The table came from immunoSEQ multiplex PCR; TCRdb's copy has only in-frame clones and leaves some out. The sample consists of 65,000 to 75,000 clones, 68% of them appearing once. V lost 4 bases, J lost 6 bases, and 10 bases stayed unmatched. Germline V gene sequence: CDR1 SGHNT, CDR2 YYREEE (reference sequence). This CDR3 spans 15 amino acids. Whole-study results and caveats: Later findings reportedly placed an Asian-associated ancestry cluster below the roughly 730-donor mean for N-insertions. For TCR beta chains, V- and J-gene trimming was later linked to a missense DCLRE1C variant. Approximately 160 TCR beta chains were listed as cytomegalovirus-associated. Earlier analysis looked at TCR beta V segments, and most were productive about 87% or about 30% of the time.

V and J are TRBV5-4 and TRBJ1-1, with 9 bases lining up with TRBD1. The receptor was derived from a woman in her twenties or thirties in good health and CMV-seronegative. The sequencing input was PBMCs. CDR3 residues: CASSPPGDRVSEAFF. The CDR3 DNA follows: TGTGCCAGCAGCCCTCCTGGGGACAGGGTCTCTGAAGCTTTCTTT.